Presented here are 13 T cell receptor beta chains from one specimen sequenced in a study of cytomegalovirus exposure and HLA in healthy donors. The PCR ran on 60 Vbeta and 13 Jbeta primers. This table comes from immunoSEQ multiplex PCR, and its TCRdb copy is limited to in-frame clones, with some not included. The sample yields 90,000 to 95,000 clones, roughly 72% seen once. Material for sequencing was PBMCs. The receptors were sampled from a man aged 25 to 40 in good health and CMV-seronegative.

In nucleotides, the CDR3 is TGTGCCAGCAGCTTAATTGGACAGGCTAACACTGAAGCTTTCTTT. Translating it yields CASSLIGQANTEAFF. V and J are TRBV7-3 and TRBJ1-1; TRBD1 matches at 7 bases. Germline CDR1 reads SGHTA; CDR2 reads FQGTGA. The CDR3 contains 15 residues. Trimming cost V 1 base and J 2 bases; bases outside gene matches: 4.

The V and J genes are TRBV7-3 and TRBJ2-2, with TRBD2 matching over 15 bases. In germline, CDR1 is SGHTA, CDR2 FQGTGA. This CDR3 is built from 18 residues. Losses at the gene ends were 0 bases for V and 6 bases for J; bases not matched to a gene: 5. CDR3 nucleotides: TGTGCCAGCAGCTTAACGGGACTAGCGGGAGGTAGTGCCGGGGAGCTGTTTTTT. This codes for CASSLTGLAGGSAGELFF.

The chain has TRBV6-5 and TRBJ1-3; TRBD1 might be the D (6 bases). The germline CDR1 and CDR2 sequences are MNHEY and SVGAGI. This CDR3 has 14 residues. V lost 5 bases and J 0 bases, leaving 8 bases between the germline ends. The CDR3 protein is CASSRTASGNTIYF. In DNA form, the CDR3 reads TGTGCCAGCAGTAGGACAGCCTCTGGAAACACCATATATTTT.

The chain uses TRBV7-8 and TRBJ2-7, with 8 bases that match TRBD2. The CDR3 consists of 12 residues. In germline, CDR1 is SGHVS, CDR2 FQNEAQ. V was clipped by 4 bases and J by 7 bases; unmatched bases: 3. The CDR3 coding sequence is TGTGCCAGCAGCTCGGGAGGGAGGGAGCAGTACGTC. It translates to CASSSGGREQYV.

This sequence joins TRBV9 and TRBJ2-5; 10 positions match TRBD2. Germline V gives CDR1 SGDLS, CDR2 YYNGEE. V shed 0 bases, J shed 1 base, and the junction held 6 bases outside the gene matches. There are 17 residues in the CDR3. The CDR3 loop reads CASSVGGKREGQETQYF. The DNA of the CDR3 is TGTGCCAGCAGCGTAGGCGGAAAGCGGGAGGGCCAAGAGACCCAGTACTTC.

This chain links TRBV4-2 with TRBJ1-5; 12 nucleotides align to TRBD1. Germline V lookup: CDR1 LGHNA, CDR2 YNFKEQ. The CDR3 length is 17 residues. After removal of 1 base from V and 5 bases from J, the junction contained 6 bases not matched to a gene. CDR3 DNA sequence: TGTGCCAGCAGCCAAGTCTCCGGGACAGGGGGCGATCAGCCCCAGCATTTT. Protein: CASSQVSGTGGDQPQHF.

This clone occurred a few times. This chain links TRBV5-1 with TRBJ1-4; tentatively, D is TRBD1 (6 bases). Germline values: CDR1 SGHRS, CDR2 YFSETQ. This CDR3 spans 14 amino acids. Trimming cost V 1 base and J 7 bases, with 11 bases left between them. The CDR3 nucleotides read TGCGCCAGCAGCTTGACAGGGAGGGGTGAAAAACTGTTTTTT. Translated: CASSLTGRGEKLFF.

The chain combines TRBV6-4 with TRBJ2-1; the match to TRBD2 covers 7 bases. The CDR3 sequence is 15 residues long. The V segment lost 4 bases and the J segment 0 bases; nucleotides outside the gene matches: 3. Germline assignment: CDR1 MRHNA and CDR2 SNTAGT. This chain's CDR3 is CASSVGGSSYNEQFF. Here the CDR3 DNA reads TGTGCCAGCAGTGTTGGCGGGAGCTCCTACAATGAGCAGTTCTTC.

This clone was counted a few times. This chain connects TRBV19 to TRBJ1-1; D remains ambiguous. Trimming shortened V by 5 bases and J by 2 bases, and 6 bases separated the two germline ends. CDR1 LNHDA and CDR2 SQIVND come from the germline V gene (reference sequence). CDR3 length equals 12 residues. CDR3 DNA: TGTGCCAGTAGTCGGGATAACACTGAAGCTTTCTTT. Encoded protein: CASSRDNTEAFF.

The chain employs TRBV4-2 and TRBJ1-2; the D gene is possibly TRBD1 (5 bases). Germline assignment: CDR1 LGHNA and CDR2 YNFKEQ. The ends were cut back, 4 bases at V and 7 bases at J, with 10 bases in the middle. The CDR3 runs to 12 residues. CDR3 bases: TGTGCCAGCAGCCTCGGCGGGGCTGGCTACACCTTC. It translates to CASSLGGAGYTF.

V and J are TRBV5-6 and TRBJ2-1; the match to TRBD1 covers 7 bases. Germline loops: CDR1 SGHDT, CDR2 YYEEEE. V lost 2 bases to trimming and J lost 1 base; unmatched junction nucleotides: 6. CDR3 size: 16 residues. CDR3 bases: TGTGCCAGCAGCTTTTACTCGGGACAGTCCTACAATGAGCAGTTCTTC. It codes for CASSFYSGQSYNEQFF.

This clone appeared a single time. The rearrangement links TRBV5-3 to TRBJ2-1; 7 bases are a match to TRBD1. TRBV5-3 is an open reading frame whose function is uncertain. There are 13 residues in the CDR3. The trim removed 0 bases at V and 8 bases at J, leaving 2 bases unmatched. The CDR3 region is CARSLAGQDEQFF. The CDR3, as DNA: TGTGCCAGAAGCTTGGCAGGACAGGATGAGCAGTTCTTC.

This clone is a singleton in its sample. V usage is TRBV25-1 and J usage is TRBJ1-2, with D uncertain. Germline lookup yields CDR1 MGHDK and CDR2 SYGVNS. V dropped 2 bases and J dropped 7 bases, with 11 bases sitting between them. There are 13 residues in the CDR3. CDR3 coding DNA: TGTGCCAGCAGTGAACGAGGGTTGGGTGGCTACACCTTC. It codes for CASSERGLGGYTF.